This TCR beta chain comes out of a study of T cell changes during pregnancy in multiple sclerosis. Profiled with immunoSEQ multiplex PCR; TCRdb holds only in-frame clones, not every one. The sample carries about 75,000 clones, 70% to 90% recorded once. The CDR3 length is 16 residues. Germline V CDR1 and CDR2: LGHNA, YNFKEQ. Trimming took off 0 bases at V and 4 bases at J, with 15 bases between the two ends. This clonotype was sampled from a female donor in good health, enrolled as a control in a pregnancy study. The V gene is TRBV4-2, the J gene TRBJ1-2; D gene ambiguous. The specimen comprised peripheral blood, sampled in the first trimester of pregnancy. This CDR3 is CASSQDPSGKRYGYTF. CDR3 bases: TGTGCCAGCAGCCAAGATCCCTCCGGGAAACGCTATGGCTACACCTTC.